These T cell receptor beta chains were read from a single sample in a study of blood T cells in healthy people across ages. TCRdb analysed the 5' RACE reads with MiXCR anew, one entry per CDR3 protein. This sample has hundreds of thousands of distinct CDR3 sequences, with 40% to 50% found just once. Sequencing was carried out using blood. These receptors originate from a man in his sixties in good health. The CDR3 runs from the conserved cysteine through the conserved F or W. D genes are given only for firm matches. Clone size is stated in some rows and not others, as once, few, many or a class when expanded.

j_call	d_call	v_call	clone_size	cdr3_aa	cdr3_nt
TRBJ1-2	NA	TRBV11-3	NA	CASSSPWRGGNYGYTF	TGTGCCAGCAGCTCTCCCTGGCGGGGGGGAAACTATGGCTACACCTTC
TRBJ2-7	NA	TRBV7-2	few	CASSLATRDEQYF	TGTGCCAGCAGCTTAGCGACGAGGGACGAGCAGTACTTC
TRBJ1-2	NA	TRBV12-3/TRBV12-4	NA	CASSLSAGNYGYTF	TGTGCCAGCAGTTTATCGGCGGGAAACTATGGCTACACCTTC
TRBJ2-1	NA	TRBV7-2	NA	CASSSDTRPKFF	TGTGCCAGCAGCTCCGACACCCGCCCTAAGTTCTTC
TRBJ2-5	TRBD2	TRBV2	NA	CASSPSRGGETQYF	TGTGCCAGCAGCCCGAGTCGGGGGGGTGAGACCCAGTACTTC
TRBJ1-1	NA	TRBV5-1	NA	CASSLGSKGDTEAFF	TGCGCCAGCAGCTTGGGTTCTAAAGGGGACACTGAAGCTTTCTTT
TRBJ1-4	NA	TRBV7-2	NA	CASSQSGGTNEKLFF	TGTGCCAGCAGCCAATCAGGAGGGACGAATGAAAAACTGTTTTTT
TRBJ2-1	NA	TRBV29-1	NA	CSIMAPQSYNEQFF	TGCAGTATTATGGCCCCCCAGTCCTACAATGAGCAGTTCTTC
TRBJ2-2	NA	TRBV12-3/TRBV12-4	NA	CASRTTGPGELFF	TGTGCCAGCAGAACCACAGGGCCTGGGGAGCTGTTTTTT
TRBJ2-7	NA	TRBV29-1	many	CSVVLGLSSYEQYF	TGCAGCGTTGTACTGGGGCTAAGCTCCTACGAGCAGTACTTC
TRBJ1-6	TRBD1	TRBV20-1	NA	CSARAGDRVNSPLHF	TGCAGTGCTAGAGCAGGGGACAGAGTTAATTCACCCCTCCACTTT
TRBJ2-3	NA	TRBV20-1	NA	CSARDKPDRTDTQYF	TGCAGTGCTAGGGATAAACCGGATCGCACAGATACGCAGTATTTT
TRBJ2-7	TRBD1	TRBV24-1	NA	CATSDVWDSSYEQYF	TGTGCCACCAGTGATGTCTGGGACAGCTCCTACGAGCAGTACTTC
TRBJ2-5	NA	TRBV6-1	NA	CANSDTPQETQYF	TGTGCCAACAGTGACACGCCACAAGAGACCCAGTACTTC
TRBJ2-3	NA	TRBV29-1	NA	CSAATGGTDTQYF	TGCAGCGCCGCTACAGGAGGCACAGATACGCAGTATTTT
TRBJ1-2	TRBD1	TRBV5-1	NA	CASRNTGGPAGYTF	TGCGCCAGCAGGAACACAGGGGGGCCTGCCGGCTACACCTTC
TRBJ2-7	NA	TRBV3-1	NA	CASSPSFQLRVDEQYF	TGTGCCAGCAGCCCCAGCTTCCAGCTTAGAGTGGACGAGCAGTACTTC
TRBJ1-1	NA	TRBV5-1	NA	CASSTGGNTEAFF	TGCGCCAGCAGTACCGGGGGGAACACTGAAGCTTTCTTT
TRBJ2-5	TRBD1	TRBV29-1	NA	CSVDPGQPAGETQYF	TGCAGCGTTGACCCGGGACAGCCGGCCGGGGAGACCCAGTACTTC
TRBJ2-7	NA	TRBV7-2	NA	CASSLEVSLGLSSYEQYF	TGTGCCAGCAGCTTAGAAGTTTCTCTCGGACTTAGCTCCTACGAGCAGTACTTC
TRBJ1-6	NA	TRBV11-1	once	CASSSNGGVNSPLHF	TGTGCCAGCAGCTCCAACGGGGGTGTTAATTCGCCCCTCCACTTT
TRBJ2-1	TRBD1	TRBV20-1	NA	CSATGQGNEQFF	TGCAGTGCTACCGGACAGGGCAATGAGCAGTTCTTC
TRBJ2-5	NA	TRBV20-1	few	CSAGGRQETQYF	TGCAGTGCTGGGGGCCGGCAAGAGACCCAGTACTTC
TRBJ2-1	NA	TRBV12-3/TRBV12-4	NA	CASRSTADEQFF	TGTGCCAGCAGGTCGACAGCGGATGAGCAGTTCTTC
TRBJ2-5	NA	TRBV20-1	few	CSATDMYQETQYF	TGCAGTGCTACCGATATGTACCAAGAGACCCAGTACTTC
TRBJ1-1	NA	TRBV7-9	NA	CASSPVVGSTEAFF	TGTGCCAGCAGCCCAGTGGTGGGGAGCACTGAAGCTTTCTTT
TRBJ2-5	NA	TRBV7-3	NA	CASSFGTPSYNEQYF	TGTGCCAGCAGCTTTGGAACCCCCTCCTACAATGAGCAGTACTTC
TRBJ2-5	NA	TRBV20-1	NA	CSARYQETQYF	TGCAGTGCTAGGTACCAAGAGACCCAGTACTTC
TRBJ2-1	TRBD2	TRBV29-1	NA	CSIFGGDHYNEQFF	TGCAGCATATTCGGGGGGGACCATTACAATGAGCAGTTCTTC
TRBJ1-2	TRBD1	TRBV7-9	few	CASSHSGTGYGYTF	TGTGCCAGCAGCCATTCCGGGACAGGGTATGGCTACACCTTC